A single sample is the source of the 10 T cell receptor beta chains below, sequenced in a study of T cell responses to AZD1222 COVID-19 vaccine. Using immunoSEQ multiplex PCR, the repertoire was profiled, and TCRdb retains in-frame clones only, with some absent. The table has about 120,000 clones, approximately 88% seen once. The sample here was peripheral blood, taken on day 0 of AZD1222 vaccination. Receptors originate from an adult in good health.

The gene calls are TRBV30 and TRBJ2-3; TRBD2 might be the D (6 bases). Germline CDR1 and CDR2: GTSNPN and SVGIG (reference sequence). The CDR3 is 16 amino acids. Trimming left V 1 base short and J 3 bases short, with 17 bases between. The CDR3 is CAWSAPGLAKTDTQYF. The DNA of the CDR3 is TGTGCCTGGAGTGCACCGGGACTGGCAAAGACAGATACGCAGTATTTT.

J is TRBJ2-5 and V is TRBV13; 11 bases fit TRBD2. Germline V gene sequence: CDR1 PRHDT, CDR2 FYEKMQ (reference sequence). This CDR3 has 16 amino acids. V was clipped by 4 bases and J by 2 bases; unmatched bases: 6. The CDR3 DNA sequence: TGTGCCAGCAGCTCCAGACTAGCGGGGATACAAGAGACCCAGTACTTC. Its protein is CASSSRLAGIQETQYF.

This chain joins TRBV7-2 and TRBJ1-4; 7 nucleotides match TRBD1. The CDR3 has 13 amino acids. Germline CDR1 and CDR2: SGHTA and FQGNSA. Germline trimming cut 5 bases from V and 8 bases from J; bases unmatched to any gene: 5. CDR3 coding DNA: TGTGCCAGCAGCCCCAGGGACAGAGAAAAACTGTTTTTT. Its protein product is CASSPRDREKLFF.

The chain links TRBV5-1 to TRBJ2-7, with 7 positions matching TRBD1. CDR1 is SGHRS and CDR2 is YFSETQ in the germline V gene. This CDR3 comprises 13 residues. V shed 2 bases and J 7 bases; nucleotides not matched to a gene: 6. The CDR3 sequence is CASSFNRGLEQYF. CDR3 in DNA: TGCGCCAGCAGCTTTAACAGGGGTCTGGAGCAGTACTTC.

The chain recombines TRBV4-1 with TRBJ2-7; perhaps TRBD2 as D (6 bases). V was shortened by 1 base and J by 0 bases, with 10 bases between the two germline ends. CDR3 length: 15 amino acids. Per the germline V gene, CDR1 is MGHRA and CDR2 is YSYEKL. CDR3 sequence: CASSQASDTSYEQYF. The CDR3 region has the DNA TGCGCCAGCAGCCAAGCTAGCGACACCTCCTACGAGCAGTACTTC.

V and J are TRBV28 and TRBJ2-3; D gene ambiguous. The CDR3 has 11 residues. The ends were cut back, 2 bases at V and 5 bases at J, with 2 bases in the middle. Germline values: CDR1 MDHEN, CDR2 SYDVKM. The CDR3 DNA is TGTGCCAGCAGTTTAAGAGATACGCAGTATTTT. This codes for CASSLRDTQYF.

The V call is TRBV12-5, the J call TRBJ2-5; 13 bases line up with TRBD2. V shed 7 bases, J shed 5 bases, and the junction held 13 bases outside the gene matches. Germline assignment: CDR1 LGHNT and CDR2 FRNRAP. The CDR3 sequence is 17 residues long. The CDR3 loop is CASARGGLAGATETQYF. The CDR3 nucleotides are TGTGCTAGTGCCAGGGGAGGACTAGCGGGGGCGACGGAGACCCAGTACTTC.

The chain couples TRBV5-4 to TRBJ1-1; maybe TRBD1 (5 bases). The V and J ends lost 4 bases and 2 bases respectively, with 12 bases between them. Germline CDR1 is SGHNT and CDR2 is YYREEE (reference sequence). The CDR3 is 14 residues long. The CDR3 loop reads CASSLDNFNTEAFF. Written as DNA, the CDR3 is TGTGCCAGCAGCCTGGACAATTTTAACACTGAAGCTTTCTTT.

The CDR3 bases are TGTGCCAGTACCCCTGAGCTTAGTTCCAATTCAGATACGCAGTATTTT. Amino acid sequence: CASTPELSSNSDTQYF. The genes are TRBV19 and TRBJ2-3; D call uncertain. The V end was cut by 7 bases, the J end by 4 bases, with 21 bases between. Germline V lookup: CDR1 LNHDA, CDR2 SQIVND (reference sequence). This CDR3 comprises 16 residues.

V is TRBV12-3 or TRBV12-4 and J is TRBJ1-1, with D tentatively TRBD1 (6 bases). This CDR3 is built from 13 residues. Trimming stripped 4 bases from V and 8 bases from J, with 14 bases between. CDR3 DNA: TGTGCCAGCAGTTCCTCAACAGGGACCGAAGCTTTCTTT. It is translated as CASSSSTGTEAFF.